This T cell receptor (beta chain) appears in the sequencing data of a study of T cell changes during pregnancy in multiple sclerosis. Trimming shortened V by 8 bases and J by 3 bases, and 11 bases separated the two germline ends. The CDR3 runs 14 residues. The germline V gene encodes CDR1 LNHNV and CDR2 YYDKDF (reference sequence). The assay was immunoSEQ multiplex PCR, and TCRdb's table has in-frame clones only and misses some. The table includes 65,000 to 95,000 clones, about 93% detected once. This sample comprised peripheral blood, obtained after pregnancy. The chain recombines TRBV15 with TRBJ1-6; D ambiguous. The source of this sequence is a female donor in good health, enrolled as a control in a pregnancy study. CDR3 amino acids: CATASAHYNSPLHF. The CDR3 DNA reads TGTGCCACCGCAAGCGCACACTATAATTCACCCCTCCACTTT.